These T cell receptor beta chains were read from a single sample in a study of cytomegalovirus exposure and HLA in healthy donors. Generated by immunoSEQ multiplex PCR, the TCRdb table keeps only in-frame clones and is missing some. The table has approximately 170,000 clones, roughly 79% seen once. Sequencing input: PBMCs. The receptors stem from a man between 40 and 49 years old in good health and CMV-seronegative. Both conserved end residues are part of each CDR3. D genes are given only for firm matches. Clone size is not always given. Where it is, it says once, few, many or a class for expanded clones.

>TRBV7-2|TRBJ2-7|-|few
CASSSERAGVYEQYF
TGTGCCAGCAGCTCCGAAAGGGCGGGCGTCTACGAGCAGTACTTC
>TRBV27|TRBJ2-7|-|-
CASSFRGNPYEQYF
TGTGCCAGCAGTTTCCGGGGTAACCCCTACGAGCAGTACTTC
>TRBV23-1|TRBJ2-1|TRBD1|-
CASNTTPLAGTGEDNEQFF
TGCGCCAGCAACACAACCCCCCTGGCCGGGACAGGGGAAGACAATGAGCAGTTCTTC
>TRBV5-4|TRBJ2-3|TRBD1|many
CASSQDEHRGTQYF
TGTGCCAGCAGCCAGGATGAACACAGGGGAACGCAGTATTTT
>TRBV6-6|TRBJ1-4|-|-
CASKTQAANEKLFF
TGTGCCAGCAAAACACAGGCGGCTAATGAAAAACTGTTTTTT
>TRBV19|TRBJ2-1|TRBD2|few
CASSRLAGGGEQFF
TGTGCCAGTAGTAGATTAGCGGGAGGCGGTGAGCAGTTCTTC
>TRBV18|TRBJ2-7|-|-
CASSPGLAVRHEQYF
TGTGCCAGCTCACCGGGTTTAGCGGTCAGGCACGAGCAGTACTTC
>TRBV28|TRBJ1-2|TRBD1|-
CASSRDRGLANYGYTF
TGTGCCAGCAGTCGGGACAGGGGGCTCGCCAACTATGGCTACACCTTC
>TRBV27|TRBJ1-1|-|-
CASSPDSPMKAFF
TGTGCCAGCAGTCCCGACAGCCCCATGAAGGCTTTCTTT
>TRBV5-6|TRBJ1-3|-|-
CASSFQSLPYSGNTIYF
TGTGCCAGCAGCTTTCAGTCTCTTCCATACTCTGGAAACACCATATATTTT
>TRBV6-1|TRBJ2-7|-|-
CASSPSLRQDGEQYF
TGTGCCAGCAGTCCATCTCTCCGGCAGGATGGCGAGCAGTACTTC
>TRBV2|TRBJ2-5|-|once
CATRTDEETQYF
TGTGCCACCAGGACAGACGAAGAGACCCAGTACTTC
>TRBV27|TRBJ1-1|-|once
CASGYFSDGGTTGAFF
TGTGCCAGCGGATACTTTTCGGACGGGGGGACGACGGGAGCTTTCTTT
>TRBV28|TRBJ2-5|-|-
CASSLQPSRETQYF
TGTGCCAGCAGTTTACAACCTAGCAGGGAGACCCAGTACTTC
>TRBV11-2|TRBJ2-5|TRBD1|-
CASSHTDRQETQYF
TGTGCCAGCAGCCATACGGACAGGCAAGAGACCCAGTACTTC
>TRBV13|TRBJ2-2|-|few
CASSSAGVTRDTGELFF
TGTGCCAGCAGCTCAGCAGGTGTGACTAGGGACACCGGGGAGCTGTTTTTT
>TRBV7-3|TRBJ2-3|TRBD1|-
CASSLKPTDREEDTQYF
TGTGCCAGCAGCTTAAAGCCGACGGACAGGGAGGAAGATACGCAGTATTTT
>TRBV6-6|TRBJ2-7|-|-
CASSYTRGSGEQYF
TGTGCCAGCAGTTACACGAGGGGGTCGGGCGAGCAGTACTTC
>TRBV9|TRBJ2-7|TRBD2|-
CASSVSSGSSYEQYF
TGTGCCAGCAGCGTGTCTAGCGGGAGCTCCTACGAGCAGTACTTC
>TRBV5-4|TRBJ1-2|-|-
CASSLDDLKGYGYTF
TGTGCCAGCAGCTTGGATGACTTAAAGGGGTATGGCTACACCTTC
>TRBV5-1|TRBJ1-2|TRBD1|-
CASSSVGQGTSYGYTF
TGCGCCAGCAGCTCGGTGGGACAGGGGACTAGCTATGGCTACACCTTC
>TRBV27|TRBJ2-7|TRBD1|few
CASSRSGTEYYEQYF
TGTGCCAGCAGTCGATCCGGGACAGAGTACTACGAGCAGTACTTC
>TRBV10-3|TRBJ1-3|-|-
CAISSAGNTIYF
TGTGCCATCAGTTCGGCTGGAAACACCATATATTTT
>TRBV7-8|TRBJ1-5|-|-
CASSLGQNSNQPQHF
TGTGCCAGCAGCTTAGGGCAAAATAGCAATCAGCCCCAGCATTTT
>TRBV19|TRBJ2-2|-|-
CASSFDTGTGELFF
TGTGCCAGTAGTTTCGATACGGGCACCGGGGAGCTGTTTTTT
>TRBV27|TRBJ2-7|TRBD2|-
CATLPTGTSGSQALYEQYF
TGTGCCACTTTACCTACCGGGACTAGCGGGAGTCAGGCCCTCTACGAGCAGTACTTC
>TRBV27|TRBJ2-7|TRBD2|-
CASSYGTSGIGGSPYEQYF
TGTGCCAGCAGTTACGGGACTAGCGGGATAGGGGGCTCGCCCTACGAGCAGTACTTC
>TRBV5-4|TRBJ2-1|TRBD1|-
CASSLGQGARRQFF
TGTGCCAGCAGCTTAGGACAGGGGGCGAGGAGGCAGTTCTTC
>TRBV5-1|TRBJ2-5|-|-
CASSSGGTAKETQYF
TGCGCCAGCAGCTCAGGAGGGACGGCTAAAGAGACCCAGTACTTC
>TRBV5-1|TRBJ2-1|-|-
CASSHFPSSYNEQFF
TGCGCCAGCAGCCACTTTCCGAGCTCCTACAATGAGCAGTTCTTC
>TRBV9|TRBJ1-3|TRBD1|-
CASSVGQGVSGNTIYF
TGTGCCAGCAGCGTAGGCCAGGGGGTCTCTGGAAACACCATATATTTT
>TRBV6-8|TRBJ2-2|-|-
CASSPSSAPTGELFF
TGTGCCAGCAGCCCTTCGAGCGCCCCGACCGGGGAGCTGTTTTTT
>TRBV2|TRBJ1-5|TRBD1|-
CASSRQGRNQPQHF
TGTGCCAGCAGTAGACAGGGGAGGAATCAGCCCCAGCATTTT
>TRBV19|TRBJ1-4|TRBD1|-
CATQRQGYEKLFF
TGTGCCACTCAGAGACAGGGATATGAAAAACTGTTTTTT
>TRBV2|TRBJ2-1|TRBD2|-
CASKGTSGGVEQFF
TGTGCCAGCAAAGGGACTAGCGGAGGGGTTGAGCAGTTCTTC
>TRBV9|TRBJ1-3|-|-
CASTPDQGIRPGNTIYF
TGTGCCAGCACTCCGGACCAGGGAATCAGGCCTGGAAACACCATATATTTT
>TRBV19|TRBJ2-5|TRBD2|-
CASRDSGMGGTQYF
TGTGCCAGTAGGGATAGCGGGATGGGTGGGACCCAGTACTTC
>TRBV5-1|TRBJ1-1|-|-
CASSPEEGGDTEAFF
TGCGCCAGCAGCCCCGAGGAGGGTGGGGACACTGAAGCTTTCTTT
>TRBV7-9|TRBJ2-1|TRBD2|-
CASALRNSGDYNEQFF
TGTGCCAGCGCGCTTAGAAATAGCGGGGACTACAATGAGCAGTTCTTC
>TRBV5-1|TRBJ2-3|TRBD1|-
CASSLAQGATDTQYF
TGCGCCAGCAGCTTGGCACAGGGGGCGACAGATACGCAGTATTTT
>TRBV21-1|TRBJ2-7|-|-
CASSRLGDSRYF
TGTGCCAGCAGCAGACTTGGGGACAGTAGGTACTTC
>TRBV15|TRBJ1-4|-|-
CATSNRQIWSEKLFF
TGTGCCACCAGTAACCGACAGATATGGAGTGAAAAACTGTTTTTT
>TRBV27|TRBJ2-3|-|-
CASSSTSFGDTQYF
TGTGCCAGCAGTAGCACTTCCTTCGGGGATACGCAGTATTTT
>TRBV6-1|TRBJ2-2|-|-
CASSRTGQTGELFF
TGTGCTAGCAGTCGGACTGGTCAAACCGGGGAGCTGTTTTTT
>TRBV9|TRBJ1-2|TRBD1|-
CASSSHDRGDYGYTF
TGTGCCAGCAGCTCCCACGACAGGGGGGATTATGGCTACACCTTC
>TRBV5-1|TRBJ2-1|TRBD1|once
CASSSMTGSSYNEQFF
TGCGCCAGCAGCTCCATGACAGGGTCCTCCTACAATGAGCAGTTCTTC
>TRBV5-1|TRBJ2-2|TRBD1|-
CASRKSTGGIGELFF
TGCGCCAGCAGGAAGTCCACAGGGGGAATCGGGGAGCTGTTTTTT
>TRBV9|TRBJ2-2|-|-
CASSVDSNTGELFF
TGTGCCAGCAGCGTAGACAGTAACACCGGGGAGCTGTTTTTT
>TRBV7-7|TRBJ2-5|TRBD1|-
CASAGGFETQYF
TGTGCTTCAGCAGGGGGCTTTGAGACCCAGTACTTC
>TRBV6-5|TRBJ1-1|-|-
CASRGQGGTEAFF
TGTGCCAGCAGGGGGCAGGGTGGGACTGAAGCTTTCTTT
>TRBV7-9|TRBJ1-6|TRBD1|few
CASSHTGAGDSPLHF
TGTGCCAGCAGCCATACAGGGGCCGGAGATTCACCCCTCCACTTT
>TRBV9|TRBJ2-7|-|once
CASSPRTGTKTYEQYF
TGTGCCAGCAGCCCACGAACCGGGACAAAAACCTACGAGCAGTACTTC
>TRBV13|TRBJ2-6|-|-
CASSSLGGGANVLTF
TGTGCCAGCAGCTCCCTCGGGGGTGGGGCCAACGTCCTGACTTTC